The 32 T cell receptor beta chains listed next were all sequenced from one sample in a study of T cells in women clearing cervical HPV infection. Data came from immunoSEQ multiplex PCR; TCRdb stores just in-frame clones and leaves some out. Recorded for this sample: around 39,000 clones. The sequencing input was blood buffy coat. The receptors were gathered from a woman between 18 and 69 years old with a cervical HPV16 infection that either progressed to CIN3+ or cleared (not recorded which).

CDR3 loop: CASSGGGSSYEQYF. CDR3 bases read: TGTGCCAGCAGCGGGGGGGGATCTTCCTACGAG. The chain uses TRBV11-2 and TRBJ2-7; 7 nucleotides agree with TRBD2. The read terminates 3 residues ahead of where the CDR3 ends, so the germline J gene completes it. Germline V gene lookup returns CDR1 SGHAT and CDR2 FQNNGV. V lost 5 bases and J lost 1; bases outside the gene matches: 5. The CDR3 covers 14 residues.

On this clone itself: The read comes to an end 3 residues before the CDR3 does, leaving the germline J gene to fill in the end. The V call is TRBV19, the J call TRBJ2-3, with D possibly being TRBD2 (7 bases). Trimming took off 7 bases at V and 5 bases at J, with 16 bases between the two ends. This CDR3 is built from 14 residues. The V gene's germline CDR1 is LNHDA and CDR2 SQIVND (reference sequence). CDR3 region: CASTPGGGLDTQYF. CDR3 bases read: TGTGCCAGTACCCCGGGGGGCGGGCTAGATACG.

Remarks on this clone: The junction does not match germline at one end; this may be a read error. The CDR3 reads CASSADRANEKLFF. The covered CDR3 bases are TGCGCCAGCAGTGCAGACAGGGCTAATGAAAAA. The V gene is TRBV4-2, the J gene TRBJ1-4; 7 bases line up with TRBD1. Read data end 3 residues before the CDR3 end; the end is taken from the germline J gene. Germline assignment: CDR1 LGHNA and CDR2 YNFKEQ. This CDR3 comprises 14 residues.

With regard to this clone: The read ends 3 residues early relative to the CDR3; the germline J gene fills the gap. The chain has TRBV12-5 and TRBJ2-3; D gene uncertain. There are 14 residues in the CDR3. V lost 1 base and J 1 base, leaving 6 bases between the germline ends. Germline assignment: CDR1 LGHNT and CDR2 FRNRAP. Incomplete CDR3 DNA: TGTGCTAGTGGTTTGGCCAGCGGCACAGATACG. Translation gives CASGLASGTDT. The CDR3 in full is CASGLASGTDTQYF.

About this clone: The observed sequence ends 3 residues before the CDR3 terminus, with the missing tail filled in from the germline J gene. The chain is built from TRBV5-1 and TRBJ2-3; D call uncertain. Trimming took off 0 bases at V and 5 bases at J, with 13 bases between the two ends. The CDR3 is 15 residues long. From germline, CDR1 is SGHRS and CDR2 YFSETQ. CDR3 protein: CASSLGSVARDTQYF. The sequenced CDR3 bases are TGCGCCAGCAGCTTGGGTAGTGTCGCGCGAGATACG.

The CDR3 bases that were read are TGTGCCAGCAGCTTAGATCAAGCCAAAGAGACC. Translation: CASSLDQAKET. The CDR3, in full, reads CASSLDQAKETQYF. The chain combines TRBV7-9 with TRBJ2-5; D unclear. The missing CDR3 end, 3 residues past where the read stops, is filled in from the germline J gene. Trimming pared 1 base from V and 3 bases from J, leaving 9 bases between. The CDR3 consists of 14 residues. Germline V lookup: CDR1 SEHNR, CDR2 FQNEAQ (reference sequence).

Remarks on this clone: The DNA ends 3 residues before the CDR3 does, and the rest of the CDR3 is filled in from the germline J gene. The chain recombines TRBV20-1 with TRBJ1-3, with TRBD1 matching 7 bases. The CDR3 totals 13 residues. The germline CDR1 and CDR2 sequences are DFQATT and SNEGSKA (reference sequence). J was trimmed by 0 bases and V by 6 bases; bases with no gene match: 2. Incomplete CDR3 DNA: TGCAGTGCAGCAGGGGGCTCTGGAAACACC. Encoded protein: CSAAGGSGNT. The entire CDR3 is CSAAGGSGNTIYF.

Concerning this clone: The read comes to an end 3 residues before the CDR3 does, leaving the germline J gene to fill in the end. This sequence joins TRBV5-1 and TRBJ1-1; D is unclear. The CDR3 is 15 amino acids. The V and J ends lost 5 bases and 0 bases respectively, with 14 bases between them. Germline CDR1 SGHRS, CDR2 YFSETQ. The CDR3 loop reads CASRNGGEMNTEAFF. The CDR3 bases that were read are TGCGCCAGCAGGAACGGCGGAGAAATGAACACTGAA.

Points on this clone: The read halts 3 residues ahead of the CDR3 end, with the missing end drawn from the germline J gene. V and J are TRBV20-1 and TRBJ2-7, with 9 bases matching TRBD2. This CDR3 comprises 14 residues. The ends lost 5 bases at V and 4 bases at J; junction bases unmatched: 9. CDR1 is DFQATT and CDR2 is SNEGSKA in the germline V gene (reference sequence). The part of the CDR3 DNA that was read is TGCAGTGCTTGCCGACTAGCGGAAACTTACGAG. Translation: CSACRLAETYE. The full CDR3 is CSACRLAETYEQYF.

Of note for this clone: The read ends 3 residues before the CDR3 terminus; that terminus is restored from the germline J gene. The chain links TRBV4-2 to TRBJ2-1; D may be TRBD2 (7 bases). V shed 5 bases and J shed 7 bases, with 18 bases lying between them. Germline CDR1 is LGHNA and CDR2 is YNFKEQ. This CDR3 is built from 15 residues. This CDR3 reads CASSEGGGGPNEQFF. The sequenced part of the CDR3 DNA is TGTGCCAGCAGCGAGGGGGGCGGGGGCCCAAATGAG.

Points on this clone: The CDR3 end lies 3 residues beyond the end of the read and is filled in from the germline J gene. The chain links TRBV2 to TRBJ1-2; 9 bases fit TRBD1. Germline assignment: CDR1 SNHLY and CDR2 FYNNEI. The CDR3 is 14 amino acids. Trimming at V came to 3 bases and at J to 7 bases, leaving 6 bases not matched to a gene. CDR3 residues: CASSDTGGAFGYTF. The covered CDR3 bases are TGTGCCAGCAGTGACACAGGGGGCGCATTTGGC.

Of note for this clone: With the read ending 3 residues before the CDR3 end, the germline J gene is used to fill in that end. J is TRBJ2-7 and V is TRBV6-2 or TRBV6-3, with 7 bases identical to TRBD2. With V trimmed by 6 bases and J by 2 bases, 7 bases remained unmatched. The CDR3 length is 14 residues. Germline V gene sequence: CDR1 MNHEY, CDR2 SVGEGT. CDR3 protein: CASSGTTKPYEQYF. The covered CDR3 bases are TGTGCCAGCAGCGGGACTACGAAACCCTACGAG.

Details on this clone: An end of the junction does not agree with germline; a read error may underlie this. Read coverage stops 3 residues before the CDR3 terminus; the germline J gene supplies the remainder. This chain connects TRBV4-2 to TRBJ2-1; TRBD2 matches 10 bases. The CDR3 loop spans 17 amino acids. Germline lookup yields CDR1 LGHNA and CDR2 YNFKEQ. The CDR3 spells CASSQDTTSGVFNEQFF. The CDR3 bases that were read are TGCGCCAGCAGCCAAGATACAACTAGCGGGGTCTTTAATGAG.

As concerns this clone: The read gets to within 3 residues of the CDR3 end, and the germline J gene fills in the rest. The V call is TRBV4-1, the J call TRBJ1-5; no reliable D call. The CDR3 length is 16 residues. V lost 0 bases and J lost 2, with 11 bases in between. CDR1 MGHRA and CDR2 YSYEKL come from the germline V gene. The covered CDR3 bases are TGCGCCAGCAGCCAAGATGAAAGGGTCGGCAATCAGCCC. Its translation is CASSQDERVGNQP. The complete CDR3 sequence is CASSQDERVGNQPQHF.

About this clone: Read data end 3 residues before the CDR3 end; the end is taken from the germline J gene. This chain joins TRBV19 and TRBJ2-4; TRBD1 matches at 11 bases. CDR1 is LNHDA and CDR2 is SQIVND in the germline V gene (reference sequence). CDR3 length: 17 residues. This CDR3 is CASSTPGQGEWDYGQYF. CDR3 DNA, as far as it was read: TGTGCCAGTAGTACCCCGGGACAGGGGGAATGGGACTATGGT.

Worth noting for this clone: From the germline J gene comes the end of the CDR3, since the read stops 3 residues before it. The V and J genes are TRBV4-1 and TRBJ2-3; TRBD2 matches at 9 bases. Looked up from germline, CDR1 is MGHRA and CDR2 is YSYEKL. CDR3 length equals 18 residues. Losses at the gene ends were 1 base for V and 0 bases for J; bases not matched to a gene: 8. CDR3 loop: CASSQGPAGGPSTDTQYF. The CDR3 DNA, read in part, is TGCGCCAGCAGCCAAGGACCCGCGGGAGGGCCGAGCACAGATACG.

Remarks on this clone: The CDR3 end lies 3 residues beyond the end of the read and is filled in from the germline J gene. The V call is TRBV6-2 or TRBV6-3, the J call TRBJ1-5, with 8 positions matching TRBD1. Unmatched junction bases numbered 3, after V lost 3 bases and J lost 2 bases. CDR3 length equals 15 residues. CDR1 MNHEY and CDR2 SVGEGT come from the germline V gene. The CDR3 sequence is CASSYDRGGNQPQHF. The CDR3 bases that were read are TGTGCCAGCAGTTATGACAGGGGAGGCAATCAGCCC.

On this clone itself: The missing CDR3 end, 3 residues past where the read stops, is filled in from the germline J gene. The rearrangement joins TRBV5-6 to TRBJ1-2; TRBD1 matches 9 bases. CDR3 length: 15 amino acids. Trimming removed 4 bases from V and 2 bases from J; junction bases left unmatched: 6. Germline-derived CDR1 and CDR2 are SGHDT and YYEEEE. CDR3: CASSPTGTGNYGYTF. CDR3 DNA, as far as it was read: TGTGCCAGCAGCCCAACCGGGACAGGGAACTATGGC.

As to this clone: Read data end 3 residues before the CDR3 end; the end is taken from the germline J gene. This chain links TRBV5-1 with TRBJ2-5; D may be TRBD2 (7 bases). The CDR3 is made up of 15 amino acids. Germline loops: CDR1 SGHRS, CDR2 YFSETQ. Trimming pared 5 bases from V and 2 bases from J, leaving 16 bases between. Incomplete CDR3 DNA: TGCGCCAGCAGTGGGGGGCGGGGGAATCAAGAGACC. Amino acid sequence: CASSGGRGNQET. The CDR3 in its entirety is CASSGGRGNQETQYF.

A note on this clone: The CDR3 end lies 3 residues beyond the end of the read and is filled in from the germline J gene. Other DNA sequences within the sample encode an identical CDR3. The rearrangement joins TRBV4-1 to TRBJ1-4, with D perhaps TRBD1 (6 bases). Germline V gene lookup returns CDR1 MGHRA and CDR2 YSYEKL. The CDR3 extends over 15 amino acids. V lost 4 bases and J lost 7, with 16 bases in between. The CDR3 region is CASSPNPRTVEKLFF. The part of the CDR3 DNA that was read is TGCGCCAGCAGCCCCAACCCAAGGACAGTTGAAAAA.

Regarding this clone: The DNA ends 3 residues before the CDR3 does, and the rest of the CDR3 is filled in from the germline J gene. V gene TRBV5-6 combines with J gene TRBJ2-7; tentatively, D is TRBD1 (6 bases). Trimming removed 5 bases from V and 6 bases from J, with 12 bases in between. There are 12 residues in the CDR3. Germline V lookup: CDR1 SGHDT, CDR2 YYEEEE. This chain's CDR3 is CASRRTGLEQYF. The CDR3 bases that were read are TGTGCCAGCAGACGCACAGGGCTCGAG.

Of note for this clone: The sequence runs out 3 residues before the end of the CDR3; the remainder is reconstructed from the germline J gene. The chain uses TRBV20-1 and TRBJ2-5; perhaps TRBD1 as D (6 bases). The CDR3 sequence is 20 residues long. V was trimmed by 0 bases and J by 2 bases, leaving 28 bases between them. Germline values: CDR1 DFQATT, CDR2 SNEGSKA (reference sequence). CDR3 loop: CSARDKGGRLAFLGQETQYF. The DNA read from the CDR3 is TGCAGTGCTAGAGATAAAGGGGGTAGGCTAGCTTTTTTGGGACAAGAGACC.

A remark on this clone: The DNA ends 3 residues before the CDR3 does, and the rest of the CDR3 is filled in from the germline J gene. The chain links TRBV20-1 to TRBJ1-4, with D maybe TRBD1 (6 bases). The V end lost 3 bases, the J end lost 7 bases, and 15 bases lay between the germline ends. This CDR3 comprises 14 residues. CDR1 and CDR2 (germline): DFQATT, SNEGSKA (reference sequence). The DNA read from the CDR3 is TGCAGTGCTAGTGAGACAGGCTTTACTGAAAAA. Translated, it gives CSASETGFTEK. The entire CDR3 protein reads CSASETGFTEKLFF.

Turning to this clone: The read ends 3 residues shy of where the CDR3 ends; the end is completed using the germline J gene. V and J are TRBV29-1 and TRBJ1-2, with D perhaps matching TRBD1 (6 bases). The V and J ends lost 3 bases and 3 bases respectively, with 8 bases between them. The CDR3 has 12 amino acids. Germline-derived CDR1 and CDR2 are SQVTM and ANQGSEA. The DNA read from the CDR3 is TGCAGCGTTGAGGACAGACACTATGGC. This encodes CSVEDRHYG. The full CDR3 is CSVEDRHYGYTF. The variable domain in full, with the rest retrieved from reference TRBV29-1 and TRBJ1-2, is SAVISQKPSRDICQRGTSLTIQCQVDSQVTMMFWYRQQPGQSLTLIATANQGSEATYESGFVIDKFPISRPNLTFSTLTVSNMSPEDSSIYLCSVEDRHYGYTFGSGTRLTVV.

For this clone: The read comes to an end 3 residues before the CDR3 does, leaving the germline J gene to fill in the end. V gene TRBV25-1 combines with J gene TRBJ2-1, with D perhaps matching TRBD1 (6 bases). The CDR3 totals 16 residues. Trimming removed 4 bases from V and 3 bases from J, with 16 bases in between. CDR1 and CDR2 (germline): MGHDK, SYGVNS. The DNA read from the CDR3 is TGTGCCAGCAGTGCTATGGACAGCCGAGACTACAATGAG. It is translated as CASSAMDSRDYNE. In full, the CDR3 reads CASSAMDSRDYNEQFF.

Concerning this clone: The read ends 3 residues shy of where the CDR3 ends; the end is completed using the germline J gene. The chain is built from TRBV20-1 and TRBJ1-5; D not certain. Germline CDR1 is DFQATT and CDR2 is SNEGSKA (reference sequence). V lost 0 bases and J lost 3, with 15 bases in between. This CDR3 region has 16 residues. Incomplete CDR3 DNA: TGCAGTGCTAGAGATCTACGACGGACTTTCAATCAGCCC. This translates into CSARDLRRTFNQP. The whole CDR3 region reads CSARDLRRTFNQPQHF.

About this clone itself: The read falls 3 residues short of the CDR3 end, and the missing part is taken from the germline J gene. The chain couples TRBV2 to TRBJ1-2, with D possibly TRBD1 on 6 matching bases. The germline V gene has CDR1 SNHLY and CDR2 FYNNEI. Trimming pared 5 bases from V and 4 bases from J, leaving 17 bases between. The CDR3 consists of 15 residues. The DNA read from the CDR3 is TGTGCCAGCAGTACCCGCCGGGGGGCAGGCTATGGC. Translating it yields CASSTRRGAGYG. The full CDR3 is CASSTRRGAGYGYTF.

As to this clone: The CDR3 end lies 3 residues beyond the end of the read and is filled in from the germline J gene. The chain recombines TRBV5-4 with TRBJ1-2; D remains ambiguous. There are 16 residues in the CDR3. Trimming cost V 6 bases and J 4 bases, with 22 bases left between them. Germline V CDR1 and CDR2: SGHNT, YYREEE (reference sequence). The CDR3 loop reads CASTFGDSPGFYGYTF. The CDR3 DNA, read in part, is TGTGCCAGCACCTTTGGGGATAGTCCGGGGTTCTATGGC.

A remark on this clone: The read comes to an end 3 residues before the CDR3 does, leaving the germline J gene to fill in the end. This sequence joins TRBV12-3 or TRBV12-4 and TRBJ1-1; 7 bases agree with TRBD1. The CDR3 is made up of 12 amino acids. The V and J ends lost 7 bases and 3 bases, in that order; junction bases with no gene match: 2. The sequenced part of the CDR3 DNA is TGTGCCAGCATGACAGGGTACACTGAA. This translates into CASMTGYTE. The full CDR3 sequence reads CASMTGYTEAFF.

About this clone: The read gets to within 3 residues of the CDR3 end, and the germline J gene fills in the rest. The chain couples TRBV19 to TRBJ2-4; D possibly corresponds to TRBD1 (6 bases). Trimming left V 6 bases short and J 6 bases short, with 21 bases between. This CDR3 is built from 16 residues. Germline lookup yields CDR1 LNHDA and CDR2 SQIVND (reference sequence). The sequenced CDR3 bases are TGTGCCAGTAGACAGGGAAATCAGGAGTGGGGAAACATT. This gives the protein CASRQGNQEWGNI. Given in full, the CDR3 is CASRQGNQEWGNIQYF.

CDR3 region: CASSLNAGTGVYGYTF. CDR3 DNA (partial): TGTGCCAGCAGCCTGAATGCCGGGACAGGGGTGTATGGC. The chain joins TRBV7-3 to TRBJ1-2, with 10 bases fitting TRBD1. The read ends 3 residues before the CDR3 terminus; that terminus is restored from the germline J gene. V dropped 5 bases and J dropped 5; count of bases not matched to a gene: 11. Germline V lookup: CDR1 SGHTA, CDR2 FQGTGA. CDR3 length: 16 amino acids.

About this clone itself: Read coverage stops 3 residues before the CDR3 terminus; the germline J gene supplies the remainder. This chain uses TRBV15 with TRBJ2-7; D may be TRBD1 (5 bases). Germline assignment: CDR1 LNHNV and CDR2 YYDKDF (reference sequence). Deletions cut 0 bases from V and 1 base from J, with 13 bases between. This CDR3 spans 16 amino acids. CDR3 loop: CATSRDLQGPSYEQYF. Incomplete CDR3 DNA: TGTGCCACCAGCAGAGATTTGCAGGGTCCTTCCTACGAG.